This T cell receptor beta chain was captured by sequencing in a study of metastatic and nonmetastatic thyroid tumors. Source study methods: Differences in CDR3 between clinicopathological groups were drawn on to build a classifier intended to discriminate distant-metastatic papillary thyroid cancer patients. TCRdb reprocessed the PCR reads using MiXCR. TCRdb assigned the V and J calls; the authors' analysis was not used. This table holds 75,000 to 95,000 clones, about 13% found once. Treatment of any kind had been given to no patient before thyroid surgery. V shed 3 bases and J shed 0 bases, with 9 bases lying between them. The CDR3 is 15 amino acids. Germline-derived CDR1 and CDR2 are LGHNA and YNFKEQ. This clone was picked up many times.

The sequence was obtained from a female donor with papillary thyroid cancer or a benign thyroid nodule (not recorded which). Some clones in this sample may be carry-over from other donors' samples. The specimen was blood. V usage is TRBV4-2 and J usage is TRBJ1-5, with unresolved D. The CDR3 region is CASSQSEHSNQPQHF. The CDR3 DNA is TGTGCCAGCAGCCAGTCGGAGCATAGCAATCAGCCCCAGCATTTT.